Included here is one TCR beta chain sequence, with context. Its antigen remains undetermined. Within one base of it there is no much larger clone, and no base qualities were kept. The immunoSEQ Assay, a bias-controlled multiplex PCR, was used to amplify TCRbeta CDR3 regions from genomic DNA. The original methods were these. Within the assay, amplification of reference gene primers was used to estimate how many nucleated cells each sample contained. To quantify the absolute abundance of each unique TCRbeta CDR3 rearrangement, sequence reads were collapsed and filtered. For each sample, productive Simpson clonality was calculated as the square root of Simpson's diversity index over productive rearrangements. This is the immuneACCESS table as TCRdb keeps it, with only in-frame sequences that have V and J called. A part of the clones is gone; compared with another copy, unresolved V genes explain less than half, and the rest is unexplained. V and J calls plus clone size are reproduced from that table; the DNA served to infer D and trimming. The sample has approximately 300,000 clones on record, under 90% of them singletons. The ten largest make up about 2% of the sample.

These data belong to a study of blood T cell repertoires in COVID-19 (dated by TCRdb to about 2020). In terms of the full investigation: Samples covering the acute and convalescent phases of COVID-19 were provided by collaborators in the United States, Italy and Spain. The prospective study material was composed of cDNA or gDNA derived from T cells, B-cell-depleted T cells, or PBMCs. The dataset comprised deeply sampled blood TCRbeta repertoires from subjects exposed to, actively infected with, or recovered from COVID-19. Sample metadata almost always included a de-identified subject ID, COVID-19 status, age in years and sex. The repertoires were released in a freely available public database meant as a resource for research on the immune response to SARS-CoV-2. Where HLA class I and class II types were available, the types were taken from metadata supplied by the sample provider, not from assay-based typing. Samples came from the ongoing ImmuneRACE study (first 160 participants) plus 1,254 subjects from 6 global collaborators.

Broad study findings and their caveats: The quantity of clinical and demographic metadata differed by source and by participant and was supplied without curation.

At the junction V is shortened by 7 bases and J by 2 bases; bases outside the gene matches: 10. Spanning cysteine to phenylalanine, the CDR3 consists of 15 amino acids. Just CDR3 DNA is preserved here, 45 bases in frame from base 1. The germline V gene sets CDR1 to MNHEY and CDR2 to SVGAGI. At one collaborating source in Seattle, patients were enrolled during active infection and were followed longitudinally through the course of disease. Whole blood was collected in K2EDTA tubes by collaborating institutions according to the institutions' own protocols. Collaborator samples were shipped for TCRbeta analysis as frozen whole blood, isolated PBMCs, or DNA extracted from either sample type.

The receptor comes from a woman between 25 and 40 years old with COVID-19, enrolled during active disease. Sequencing was performed on peripheral blood. The chain was built from TRBV6-5 and TRBJ1-2, with 7 bases aligning to TRBD1. The DNA sequence is given as TGTGCCAGCACCAAAGTCGAGGACAGGAACTATGGCTACACCTTC. Protein translation: CASTKVEDRNYGYTF.